The present T cell receptor (beta chain) was sequenced within a study of cytomegalovirus exposure and HLA in healthy donors. The ends were cut back, 3 bases at V and 1 base at J, with 8 bases in the middle. There are 14 residues in the CDR3. Germline V gene lookup returns CDR1 KGHSH and CDR2 LQKENI. Study-wide points: Rare TCR sequences predominated, though certain public TCRs were found in many donors. As was reported, the HLA-A and HLA-B alleles of most subjects were accurately predicted from TCR beta sequences. Listed as cytomegalovirus-associated were 150 or so TCR beta chains.

It was with 60 Vbeta and 13 Jbeta primers that the PCR ran. The data were produced by immunoSEQ multiplex PCR, yet TCRdb's version contains in-frame clones alone and is incomplete. The table shows some 150,000 clones, with approximately 80% occurring only once. Donors were nominally healthy when sampled, though unrecorded immune exposures were likely. This clone was seen a few times. The target antigen is unknown. The chain recombines TRBV18 with TRBJ2-3, with no clear D. The sequence came from a man aged 50 to 59 in good health and CMV-seropositive. Sequencing was carried out using PBMCs. CDR3 sequence reads: CASSPETRTDTQYF. DNA for the CDR3: TGTGCCAGCTCACCCGAGACTCGCACAGATACGCAGTATTTT.